The 5 T cell receptor beta chains given below trace back to one sample, sequenced in a study of CD8+CD57+ T cells in acquired aplastic anemia. According to the study, genomic DNA was the template for TCR beta VDJ and CDR3 profiling. TCRdb re-derived calls from the reads in MiXCR, one entry per CDR3 protein. Among around 400,000 distinct CDR3 sequences listed, roughly 68% were seen once. The source material was sorted CD4+, CD8+, or CD8+CD57+ T cells (not recorded which) from PBMCs. The receptors were gathered from a human donor in good health, serving as a control.

The V call is TRBV30, the J call TRBJ1-5; TRBD1 agrees at 11 bases. This CDR3 has 14 residues. J lost 4 bases, V lost 3 bases, and 2 bases had no gene match. Germline CDR1 GTSNPN, CDR2 SVGIG (reference sequence). The CDR3 loop reads CAWRDRGRNQPQHF. The DNA for the CDR3 is TGTGCCTGGAGGGACAGGGGGCGGAATCAGCCCCAGCATTTT. Variable domain in full (rest from reference TRBV30 and TRBJ1-5): SQTIHQWPATLVQPVGSPLSLECTVEGTSNPNLYWYRQAAGRGLQLLFYSVGIGQISSEVPQNLSASRPQDRQFILSSKKLLLSDSGFYLCAWRDRGRNQPQHFGDGTRLSIL.

The chain carries TRBV20-1 and TRBJ2-1; 7 bases fit TRBD2. CDR3 length: 15 amino acids. Germline loops: CDR1 DFQATT, CDR2 SNEGSKA (reference sequence). Unmatched junction bases numbered 10, after V lost 3 bases and J lost 5 bases. This CDR3 is CSARGGVATDNEQFF. The DNA of the CDR3 is TGCAGTGCTAGGGGAGGGGTAGCTACAGACAATGAGCAGTTCTTC.

Of note for this clonotype: A much larger clone sits a single nucleotide away, making a read error possible. The rearrangement joins TRBV2 to TRBJ2-2, with a possible D match to TRBD2 (7 bases). From germline, CDR1 is SNHLY and CDR2 FYNNEI. This CDR3 contains 15 residues. V was pared by 5 bases and J by 6 bases, with 16 bases between. CDR3 protein: CASSSWGGGPGELFF. DNA of the CDR3: TGTGCCAGCAGTTCTTGGGGGGGCGGTCCCGGGGAGCTGTTTTTT.

The chain couples TRBV20-1 to TRBJ1-2; D call uncertain. This CDR3 is built from 12 residues. Germline lookup yields CDR1 DFQATT and CDR2 SNEGSKA (reference sequence). The V end was cut by 4 bases, the J end by 9 bases, with 15 bases between. The CDR3 DNA follows: TGCAGTGCTAAACAAGGTCGCTTATGCTACACCTTC. Amino acid sequence: CSAKQGRLCYTF.

This clonotype was seen ten or more times. The rearrangement uses TRBV2 and TRBJ2-2; weak D call: TRBD2 (6 bases). The CDR3 loop spans 13 amino acids. The V end was cut by 8 bases, the J end by 5 bases, with 12 bases between. CDR1 is SNHLY, CDR2 FYNNEI, per germline. In nucleotides, the CDR3 is TGTGCCAGCCTCTTTGGGGGGACCGGGGAGCTGTTTTTT. Translated: CASLFGGTGELFF. The whole variable domain, filled in from reference TRBV2 and TRBJ2-2, reads EPEVTQTPSHQVTQMGQEVILRCVPISNHLYFYWYRQILGQKVEFLVSFYNNEISEKSEIFDDQFSVERPDGSNFTLKIRSTKLEDSAMYFCASLFGGTGELFFGEGSRLTVL.